These 8 T cell receptor beta chains originate from one sample sequenced in a study of CXCR3-negative and CXCR3-positive naive CD8 T cells. Each TRB cDNA library was prepared by 5' RACE (with UMI labels). TCRdb re-called the 5' RACE reads and shows each CDR3 protein once, DNA omitted. This sample's table has over 70,000 distinct CDR3 sequences. The material sequenced was naive CXCR3- CD8+ T cells from blood. Specified subset: CD45RO-CCR7+CD27+CD95- naive CD8+ T cells lacking CXCR3 (TNR3-). The source of these receptors is a human donor in good health. Some clones in this sample may be carry-over from other donors' samples.

This chain links TRBV5-1 with TRBJ2-3; TCRdb's D call of TRBD2 is untestable without DNA. CDR1 is SGHRS and CDR2 is YFSETQ in the germline V gene. The CDR3 is made up of 15 amino acids. The CDR3 region is CASSMGLAGTDTQYF.

The chain joins TRBV11-3 to TRBJ2-7; absent DNA, TCRdb's TRBD1 call cannot be checked. CDR3 length: 15 amino acids. Germline V CDR1 and CDR2: SGHNT, YENEEA. The CDR3 reads CASSLDGTGGCEQYF.

The chain couples TRBV20-1 to TRBJ2-1; checking the TCRdb D call of TRBD2 is not possible without DNA. This CDR3 is 16 amino acids long. Germline-derived CDR1 and CDR2 are DFQATT and SNEGSKA (reference sequence). The CDR3: CSARGTIAVSYNEQFF.

The V and J genes are TRBV7-9 and TRBJ2-1; the TRBD1 assignment by TCRdb is unverifiable without DNA. The germline gives CDR1 SEHNR, CDR2 FQNEAQ (reference sequence). CDR3 length: 15 amino acids. CDR3 protein: CASSVLGQGYNEQFF.

The rearrangement uses TRBV11-2 and TRBJ2-5; with no DNA, the TCRdb D assignment of TRBD1 cannot be verified. CDR1 SGHAT and CDR2 FQNNGV come from the germline V gene. There are 15 residues in the CDR3. The CDR3 sequence is CASSWTGQGTETQYF.

The chain couples TRBV29-1 to TRBJ2-1. The CDR3 has 11 residues. The germline gives CDR1 SQVTM, CDR2 ANQGSEA. The CDR3 sequence is CSGLLSDEQFF.

The chain is built from TRBV7-2 and TRBJ2-5; TCRdb's assignment of TRBD1 cannot be checked, as there is no DNA. The CDR3 extends over 14 amino acids. Germline-derived CDR1 and CDR2 are SGHTA and FQGNSA. The CDR3 sequence is CASSHNRVRETQYF.

The gene calls are TRBV25-1 and TRBJ2-7. From germline, CDR1 is MGHDK and CDR2 SYGVNS. This CDR3 has 13 amino acids. CDR3 loop: CASSDSLRHEQYF.